These T cell receptor beta chains were read from a single sample in a study of vaccination and CD4 T cells after COVID-19. TCRdb independently ran MiXCR on the PCR reads; one entry per CDR3 protein. The data show approximately 7,200 distinct CDR3 sequences, 47% seen once. Their cognate antigens are unknown. Specimen: CD4+ T cells from blood, cultured in vitro. All receptors derive from a human donor in good health. Both conserved end residues are part of each CDR3. D genes are given only for firm matches. Clone size is given for some rows only: seen once, a few or many times, or a class if the clone is expanded.

D,V,length,size,J,DNA,CDR3
NA,TRBV15,15,NA,TRBJ1-3,TGTGCCACCAGCAGAGATAGGTTCTCTGGAAACACCATATATTTT,CATSRDRFSGNTIYF
TRBD2,TRBV19,15,NA,TRBJ2-7,TGTGCCAGTAGTCCGGGACTAGCGCTTTCCTACGAGCAGTACTTC,CASSPGLALSYEQYF
NA,TRBV19,11,NA,TRBJ1-1,TGTGCCAGTAGTCAGGTCACTGAAGCTTTCTTT,CASSQVTEAFF
TRBD1,TRBV6-5,18,NA,TRBJ2-6,TGTGCCAGCAGTTACCCCGGACAGGGGGCGTCTGGGGCCAACGTCCTGACTTTC,CASSYPGQGASGANVLTF
NA,TRBV2,15,few,TRBJ1-6,TGTGCCAGCAAGGACAGCAGCTCCTATAATTCACCCCTCCACTTT,CASKDSSSYNSPLHF
NA,TRBV19,13,few,TRBJ2-7,TGTGCCACCGCTCCGGACAGATCGTACGAGCAGTACTTC,CATAPDRSYEQYF
NA,TRBV19,15,NA,TRBJ1-4,TGTGCCAGTAGTAGCCGGGAGTCACCTAATGAAAAACTGTTTTTT,CASSSRESPNEKLFF
TRBD2,TRBV24-1,15,few,TRBJ2-1,TGTGCCACCAGTCCTCAAACCGGGGGGTCCAATGAGCAGTTCTTC,CATSPQTGGSNEQFF
NA,TRBV19,14,few,TRBJ2-7,TGTGCCAGTACGATAGGGGGGGACTCCTACGAGCAGTACTTC,CASTIGGDSYEQYF
TRBD2,TRBV12-3/TRBV12-4,16,NA,TRBJ2-7,TGTGCCAGCAGTTTCTGGGGTCTAGCGGGGGATTACGAGCAGTACTTC,CASSFWGLAGDYEQYF
TRBD1,TRBV19,17,NA,TRBJ1-2,TGTGCCAGTAGTAGGACAGGGAAGGATTTTCGCGACTATGGCTACACCTTC,CASSRTGKDFRDYGYTF
TRBD1,TRBV7-2,16,few,TRBJ1-3,TGTGCCAGCAGCTTAGCCGGACAGGGGACGGGAAACACCATATATTTT,CASSLAGQGTGNTIYF
NA,TRBV7-2,14,NA,TRBJ1-2,TGTGCCAGCAGCTCCAAGGGGGGCAACTATGGCTACACCTTC,CASSSKGGNYGYTF
NA,TRBV5-1,15,NA,TRBJ1-6,TGCGCCAGCAGCTTGCGGACCAGCCATAATTCACCCCTCCACTTT,CASSLRTSHNSPLHF
TRBD1,TRBV2,16,NA,TRBJ1-5,TGTGCCAGCAGCGGGACAGGGAGTTTTGGCAATCAGCCCCAGCATTTT,CASSGTGSFGNQPQHF
TRBD2,TRBV7-2,15,NA,TRBJ2-7,TGTGCCAGCAGCCCCTCGCGGGGGGAGGCCTCCGAGCAGTACTTC,CASSPSRGEASEQYF
NA,TRBV2,14,NA,TRBJ1-5,TGTGCCAGCACGATCCAGGGTGTTACGCAGCCCCAGCATTTT,CASTIQGVTQPQHF
NA,TRBV5-1,16,NA,TRBJ2-7,TGCGCCAGCAGCGTCACACAGGGTATTCGAAGTGGCGAGCAGTACTTC,CASSVTQGIRSGEQYF
NA,TRBV27,16,NA,TRBJ2-7,TGTGCCAGCAGTCCGACCCCTAGATTTAAACGGTACGAGCAGTACTTC,CASSPTPRFKRYEQYF
NA,TRBV6-1,13,medium-sized,TRBJ2-7,TGTGCCAGCAGAGAATTGGGGGCAGATGAGCAGTACTTC,CASRELGADEQYF
NA,TRBV11-2,14,NA,TRBJ1-1,TGTGCCAGCAGCTTAAAGGGGAAGGGCACTGAAGCTTTCTTT,CASSLKGKGTEAFF
NA,TRBV25-1,13,few,TRBJ1-2,TGTGCCAGTCGAGATCGAGGGGTGGAAGGCTACACCTTC,CASRDRGVEGYTF
TRBD1,TRBV7-2,17,NA,TRBJ1-1,TGTGCCAGCGGGACCTCTTTGACAGGGAGCATGAACACTGAAGCTTTCTTT,CASGTSLTGSMNTEAFF
TRBD2,TRBV12-3/TRBV12-4,15,NA,TRBJ2-2,TGTGCCAGCACCACGGGGAGGGGTTTACCCGGGGAGCTGTTTTTT,CASTTGRGLPGELFF
TRBD1,TRBV20-1,14,few,TRBJ2-7,TGCAGTGCTTCCAATTTCGACAGGGGCCACGAGCAGTACTTC,CSASNFDRGHEQYF
TRBD1,TRBV29-1,14,NA,TRBJ1-1,TGCAGCGTCCCCGGCCAGGGGGCTTTAACTGAAGCTTTCTTT,CSVPGQGALTEAFF
TRBD2,TRBV12-3/TRBV12-4,17,NA,TRBJ2-7,TGTGCCAGCAGTTTGTGGGCTAGCGGGAGGCGTTCCTACGAGCAGTACTTC,CASSLWASGRRSYEQYF
NA,TRBV25-1,15,NA,TRBJ1-5,TGTGCCAGCAGTGGAGGATCGACCCGAAATCAGCCCCAGCATTTT,CASSGGSTRNQPQHF
NA,TRBV7-8,16,NA,TRBJ2-2,TGTGCCAGCAGCCAGGGTGGCAGGAGCGGTGCCGGGGAGCTGTTTTTT,CASSQGGRSGAGELFF
TRBD2,TRBV20-1,17,few,TRBJ2-2,TGCAGTGCTAGAAGGGTTTCGGGAGGGGAGAACACCGGGGAGCTGTTTTTT,CSARRVSGGENTGELFF
NA,TRBV19,13,NA,TRBJ1-1,TGTGCCAGTAGTATTAAGGGTTACACTGAAGCTTTCTTT,CASSIKGYTEAFF
NA,TRBV27,14,once,TRBJ2-7,TGTGCCAGCACCCCCAAGGACATAGCCTACGAGCAGTACTTC,CASTPKDIAYEQYF
NA,TRBV15,14,NA,TRBJ1-4,TGTGCCACCAGAAGGGGAACGACTAATGAAAAACTGTTTTTT,CATRRGTTNEKLFF
TRBD2,TRBV19,14,NA,TRBJ2-7,TGTGCCAGTAGTCCACTAGCGAGAGGTTACGAGCAGTACTTC,CASSPLARGYEQYF
TRBD1,TRBV20-1,13,few,TRBJ1-5,TGCAGTGCACGGACAGGGGTCAATCAGCCCCAGCATTTT,CSARTGVNQPQHF
NA,TRBV7-8,15,few,TRBJ1-3,TGTGCCAGCAGCCCAAGTCAGAACTCTGGAAACACCATATATTTT,CASSPSQNSGNTIYF
NA,TRBV5-6,16,NA,TRBJ1-2,TGTGCCAGCAGCTTGTGGGGCAGTGTAGCCCGATATGGCTACACCTTC,CASSLWGSVARYGYTF